The 19 T cell receptor beta chains below all came from one sample that was sequenced in a study of cytomegalovirus exposure and HLA in healthy donors. PCR employed 60 Vbeta and 13 Jbeta primers. TCRdb's table, derived via immunoSEQ multiplex PCR, lists solely in-frame clones and lacks some. Its listing shows about 54,000 clones. The sample was PBMCs. Every receptor here comes from a woman between 35 and 50 years old in good health and CMV-seronegative.

The rearrangement uses TRBV30 and TRBJ2-3; TRBD2 might be the D (6 bases). The CDR3 is made up of 13 amino acids. The germline CDR1 and CDR2 sequences are GTSNPN and SVGIG (reference sequence). The ends were cut back, 4 bases at V and 1 base at J, with 9 bases in the middle. CDR3 nucleotides: TGTGCCTGGAAGGGACTGGGCACAGATACGCAGTATTTT. It codes for CAWKGLGTDTQYF. The full variable domain, rest sourced from reference TRBV30 and TRBJ2-3, is SQTIHQWPATLVQPVGSPLSLECTVEGTSNPNLYWYRQAAGRGLQLLFYSVGIGQISSEVPQNLSASRPQDRQFILSSKKLLLSDSGFYLCAWKGLGTDTQYFGPGTRLTVL.

The genes are TRBV15 and TRBJ2-7, with 7 positions matching TRBD2. Trimming cost V 5 bases and J 4 bases; bases outside gene matches: 2. Germline V gene data show CDR1 as LNHNV and CDR2 as YYDKDF (reference sequence). There are 12 residues in the CDR3. The CDR3 DNA reads TGTGCCACCAGCGCCGGGGGGTACGAGCAGTACTTC. This translates into CATSAGGYEQYF.

This rearrangement joins TRBV10-3 to TRBJ2-1; maybe TRBD2 (5 bases). Germline lookup yields CDR1 ENHRY and CDR2 SYGVKD. This CDR3 is built from 15 residues. Trimming stripped 6 bases from V and 4 bases from J, with 16 bases between. CDR3 nucleotides: TGTGCCATCAGGGAGGACCTAGTACGGTACAATGAGCAGTTCTTC. Encoded protein: CAIREDLVRYNEQFF.

The genes are TRBV5-1 and TRBJ2-2; 11 bases align to TRBD2. Trimming cost V 4 bases and J 1 base; bases outside gene matches: 3. CDR3 length: 16 residues. The germline V gene has CDR1 SGHRS and CDR2 YFSETQ. The CDR3 is CASSPGTSGNTGELFF. The CDR3 region has the DNA TGCGCCAGCAGCCCGGGGACTAGCGGGAACACCGGGGAGCTGTTTTTT.

The chain combines TRBV5-8 with TRBJ1-5, with D possibly being TRBD1 (5 bases). Per germline, CDR1 SGHTS and CDR2 YDEGEE. This CDR3 is built from 14 residues. V was shortened by 0 bases and J by 7 bases, with 11 bases between the two germline ends. CDR3 nucleotide sequence: TGTGCCAGCAGCTTGGTCTCGACAGCACAGCCCCAGCATTTT. Amino acids: CASSLVSTAQPQHF.

A remark on this clone: In the same sample, other DNA sequences code for this CDR3. The J gene is TRBJ2-3, the V gene TRBV5-1; tentatively, D is TRBD1 (5 bases). The germline V gene has CDR1 SGHRS and CDR2 YFSETQ. CDR3 length: 14 residues. Between the trimmed V and J ends, which lost 1 base and 3 bases, there was a span of 9 bases. The CDR3 here is CASSLRQGTDTQYF. The CDR3 DNA is TGCGCCAGCAGCTTGCGGCAGGGTACAGATACGCAGTATTTT.

V usage is TRBV15 and J usage is TRBJ2-7; possibly TRBD2 for D (7 bases). V lost 8 bases to trimming and J lost 2 bases, with 16 bases between them. The CDR3 contains 14 residues. Germline V lookup: CDR1 LNHNV, CDR2 YYDKDF (reference sequence). This CDR3 reads CATQGQRGPYEQYF. The CDR3 nucleotides are TGTGCCACCCAGGGGCAGCGGGGCCCCTACGAGCAGTACTTC.

This chain joins TRBV6-1 and TRBJ1-6; D gene uncertain. The length of the CDR3 is 15 residues. V lost 7 bases and J 7 bases, leaving 17 bases between the germline ends. Germline-derived CDR1 and CDR2 are MNHNS and SASEGT. CDR3 amino acids: CASIVDGGRNSPLHF. In DNA form, the CDR3 reads TGTGCCAGCATCGTGGATGGAGGGAGGAATTCACCCCTCCACTTT.

The chain carries TRBV4-3 and TRBJ2-1; 12 bases align to TRBD2. J was trimmed by 7 bases and V by 3 bases; bases with no gene match: 10. Germline V gene lookup returns CDR1 LGHNA and CDR2 YSLEER. The CDR3 extends over 17 amino acids. The CDR3 is CASSQILTSGSGNEQFF. The CDR3 nucleotides are TGCGCCAGCAGCCAGATCTTGACTAGCGGGAGCGGTAATGAGCAGTTCTTC.

V usage is TRBV18 and J usage is TRBJ2-7; TRBD2 might be the D (6 bases). This CDR3 comprises 15 residues. The V gene's germline CDR1 is KGHSH and CDR2 LQKENI. V lost 0 bases, J lost 3 bases, and 12 bases lay in between. The chain's CDR3 is CASSPPGLGGYEQYF. CDR3 DNA: TGTGCCAGCTCACCACCGGGACTCGGGGGCTACGAGCAGTACTTC.

A word on this clone: A read error may produce the germline difference seen at one junction end. The chain is built from TRBV4-1 and TRBJ2-3, with 14 bases that match TRBD2. Germline CDR1 MGHRA, CDR2 YSYEKL. The CDR3 is made up of 15 amino acids. The CDR3 DNA is TGCGCCAGCAGCCAGGAGACTAGCGGGGGGGATAAGCAGTATTTT. Residues: CASSQETSGGDKQYF.

The rearrangement uses TRBV19 and TRBJ2-7, with 9 bases identical to TRBD1. CDR1 and CDR2 from the germline V gene are LNHDA and SQIVND (reference sequence). The ends lost 5 bases at V and 1 base at J; junction bases unmatched: 6. The CDR3 consists of 15 residues. The CDR3 nucleotides read TGTGCCAGTAGTCACCGCGGACAGGGGTCCTACGAGCAGTACTTC. Its translation: CASSHRGQGSYEQYF.

V gene TRBV30 combines with J gene TRBJ1-3, with D possibly being TRBD1 (6 bases). V was trimmed by 0 bases and J by 0 bases, leaving 15 bases between them. Germline V gene sequence: CDR1 GTSNPN, CDR2 SVGIG (reference sequence). This CDR3 has 17 residues. The CDR3 DNA reads as TGTGCCTGGAGTGTAGGGTCAGGGGTTTCCTCTGGAAACACCATATATTTT. Amino acid sequence: CAWSVGSGVSSGNTIYF.

The chain joins TRBV19 to TRBJ2-7; 7 nucleotides match TRBD1. Germline V lookup: CDR1 LNHDA, CDR2 SQIVND (reference sequence). CDR3 length: 14 amino acids. V trimming: 5 bases; J trimming: 5 bases; junction bases outside the gene matches: 9. CDR3 protein: CASSPRQGPNEQYF. The CDR3 region has the DNA TGTGCCAGTAGTCCTCGACAGGGACCCAACGAGCAGTACTTC.

Of note for this clone: A junction end diverges from the germline sequence, so it may reflect a read error. The chain employs TRBV13 and TRBJ2-5; 8 bases fit TRBD1. CDR3 length equals 14 residues. In germline, CDR1 is PRHDT, CDR2 FYEKMQ (reference sequence). CDR3 residues: CASSLGQGLQTQYF. The CDR3 DNA reads TGTGCCAGCAGCCTAGGACAGGGCCTACAGACCCAGTACTTC.

This chain uses TRBV18 with TRBJ1-5, with a tentative D call TRBD1 (5 bases). Germline assignment: CDR1 KGHSH and CDR2 LQKENI. The CDR3 covers 16 residues. V was cut by 2 bases and J by 3 bases, with 14 bases left in between. The CDR3 protein is CASSPVDSAYNQPQHF. The CDR3 DNA reads as TGTGCCAGCTCACCAGTTGACAGTGCGTACAATCAGCCCCAGCATTTT.

The chain joins TRBV6-5 to TRBJ1-6; 9 nucleotides align to TRBD1. J was trimmed by 10 bases and V by 6 bases; bases with no gene match: 10. The CDR3 is made up of 15 amino acids. Per germline, CDR1 MNHEY and CDR2 SVGAGI. The CDR3 region has the DNA TGTGCCAGCAGAACTCGACAGGGGGGAGAATCACCCCTCCACTTT. Its protein product is CASRTRQGGESPLHF.

V is TRBV14 and J is TRBJ2-3; the D is unclear. Trimming shortened V by 6 bases and J by 2 bases, and 9 bases separated the two germline ends. In germline, CDR1 is SGHDN, CDR2 FVKESK. The CDR3 runs 13 residues. The CDR3 nucleotides are TGTGCCAGCAGGCACAGTGCCACAGATACGCAGTATTTT. Protein: CASRHSATDTQYF.

The V call is TRBV4-1, the J call TRBJ2-7; TRBD1 is a possible D gene (6 bases). Germline CDR1 reads MGHRA; CDR2 reads YSYEKL. This CDR3 has 16 amino acids. V gave up 0 bases and J gave up 3 bases, with 15 bases separating them. The DNA of the CDR3 is TGCGCCAGCAGCCAAGAAGCAGGGGTCTTTGTCTACGAGCAGTACTTC. Residues: CASSQEAGVFVYEQYF.